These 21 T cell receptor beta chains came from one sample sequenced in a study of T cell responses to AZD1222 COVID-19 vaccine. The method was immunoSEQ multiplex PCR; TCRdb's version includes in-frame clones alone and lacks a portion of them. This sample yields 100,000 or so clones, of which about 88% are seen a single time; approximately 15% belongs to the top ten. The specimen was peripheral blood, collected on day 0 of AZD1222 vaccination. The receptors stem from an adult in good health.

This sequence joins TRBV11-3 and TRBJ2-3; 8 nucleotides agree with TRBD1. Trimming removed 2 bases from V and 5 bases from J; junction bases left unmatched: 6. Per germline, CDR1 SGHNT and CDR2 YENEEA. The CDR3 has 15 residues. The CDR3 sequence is CASSLQGAIEDTQYF. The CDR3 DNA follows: TGTGCCAGCAGCTTACAGGGGGCGATCGAAGATACGCAGTATTTT.

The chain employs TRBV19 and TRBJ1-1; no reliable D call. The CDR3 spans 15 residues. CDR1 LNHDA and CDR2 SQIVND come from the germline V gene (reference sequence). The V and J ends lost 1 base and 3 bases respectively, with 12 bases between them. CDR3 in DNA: TGTGCCAGTAGTATAGCCCTGGGAGGGCACACTGAAGCTTTCTTT. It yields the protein CASSIALGGHTEAFF.

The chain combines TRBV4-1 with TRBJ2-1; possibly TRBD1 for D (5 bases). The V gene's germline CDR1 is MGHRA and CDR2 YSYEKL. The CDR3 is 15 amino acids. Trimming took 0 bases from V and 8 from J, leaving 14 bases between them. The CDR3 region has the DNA TGCGCCAGCAGCCAAGAAAGGGGCATGAGTTATGAGCAGTTCTTC. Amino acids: CASSQERGMSYEQFF.

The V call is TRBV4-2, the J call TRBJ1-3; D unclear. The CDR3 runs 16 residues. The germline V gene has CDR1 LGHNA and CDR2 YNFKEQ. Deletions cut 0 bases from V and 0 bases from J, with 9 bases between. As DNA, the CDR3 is TGTGCCAGCAGCCAAGATTACGGTGACTCTGGAAACACCATATATTTT. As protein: CASSQDYGDSGNTIYF.

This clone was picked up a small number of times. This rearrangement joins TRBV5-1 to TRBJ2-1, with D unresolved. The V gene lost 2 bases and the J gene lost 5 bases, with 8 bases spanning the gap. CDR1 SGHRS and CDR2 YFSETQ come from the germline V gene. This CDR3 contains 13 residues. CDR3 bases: TGCGCCAGCAGCTTAAACAGTAACAATGAGCAGTTCTTC. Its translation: CASSLNSNNEQFF.

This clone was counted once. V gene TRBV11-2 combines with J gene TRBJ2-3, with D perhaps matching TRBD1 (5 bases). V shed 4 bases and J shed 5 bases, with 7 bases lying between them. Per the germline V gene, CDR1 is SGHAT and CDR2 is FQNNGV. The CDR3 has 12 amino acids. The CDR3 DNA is TGTGCCAGCAGCTCACAGGAAGATACGCAGTATTTT. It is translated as CASSSQEDTQYF.

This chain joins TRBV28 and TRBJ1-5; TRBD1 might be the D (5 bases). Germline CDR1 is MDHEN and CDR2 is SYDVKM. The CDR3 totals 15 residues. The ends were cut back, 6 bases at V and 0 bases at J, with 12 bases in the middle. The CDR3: CASRYRQTSNQPQHF. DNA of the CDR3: TGTGCCAGCAGGTACAGACAGACTAGCAATCAGCCCCAGCATTTT.

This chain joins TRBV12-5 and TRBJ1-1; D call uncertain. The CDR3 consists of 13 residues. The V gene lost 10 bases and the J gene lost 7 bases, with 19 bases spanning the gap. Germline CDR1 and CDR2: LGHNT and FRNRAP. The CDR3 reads CATKGGQQVEAFF. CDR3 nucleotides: TGTGCTACCAAGGGTGGGCAGCAGGTTGAAGCTTTCTTT.

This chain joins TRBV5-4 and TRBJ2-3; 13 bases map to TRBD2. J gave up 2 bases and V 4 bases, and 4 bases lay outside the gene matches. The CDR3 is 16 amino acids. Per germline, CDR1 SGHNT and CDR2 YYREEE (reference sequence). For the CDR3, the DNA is TGTGCCAGCAGCCCGGGGACTAGCGGGACCACAGATACGCAGTATTTT. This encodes CASSPGTSGTTDTQYF.

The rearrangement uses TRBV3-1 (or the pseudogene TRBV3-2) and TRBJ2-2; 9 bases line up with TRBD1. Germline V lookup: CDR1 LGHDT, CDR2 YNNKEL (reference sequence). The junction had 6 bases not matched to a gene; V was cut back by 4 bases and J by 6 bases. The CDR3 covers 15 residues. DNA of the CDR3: TGTGCCAGCAGCCCTCGGGACAGGGTACCCGGGGAGCTGTTTTTT. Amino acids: CASSPRDRVPGELFF.

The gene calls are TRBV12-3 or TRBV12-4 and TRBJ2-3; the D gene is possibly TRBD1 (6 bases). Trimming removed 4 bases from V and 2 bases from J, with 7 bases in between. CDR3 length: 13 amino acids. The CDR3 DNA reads TGTGCCAGCAGTTGGACAGTCACAGATACGCAGTATTTT. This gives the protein CASSWTVTDTQYF.

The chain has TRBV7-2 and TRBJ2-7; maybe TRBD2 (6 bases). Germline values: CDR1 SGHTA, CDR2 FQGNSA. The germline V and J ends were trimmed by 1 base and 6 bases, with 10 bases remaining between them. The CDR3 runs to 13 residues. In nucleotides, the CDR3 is TGTGCCAGCAGCTTAGGGGGGGAACTCGAGCAGTACTTC. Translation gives CASSLGGELEQYF. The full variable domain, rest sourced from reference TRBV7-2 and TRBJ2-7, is GAGVSQSPSNKVTEKGKDVELRCDPISGHTALYWYRQSLGQGLEFLIYFQGNSAPDKSGLPSDRFSAERTGGSVSTLTIQRTQQEDSAVYLCASSLGGELEQYFGPGTRLTVT.

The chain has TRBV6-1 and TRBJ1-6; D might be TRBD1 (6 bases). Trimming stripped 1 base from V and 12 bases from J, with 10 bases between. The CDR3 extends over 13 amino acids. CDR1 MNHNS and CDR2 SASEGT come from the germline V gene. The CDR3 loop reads CASSEVDRQPLHF. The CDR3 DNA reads TGTGCCAGCAGTGAAGTTGACAGGCAACCCCTCCACTTT.

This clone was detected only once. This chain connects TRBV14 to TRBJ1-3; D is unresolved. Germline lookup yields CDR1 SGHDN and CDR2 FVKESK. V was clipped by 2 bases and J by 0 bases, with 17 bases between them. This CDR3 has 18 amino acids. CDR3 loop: CASSQSTYSSTSGNTIYF. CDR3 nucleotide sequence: TGTGCCAGCAGCCAATCTACCTACTCCAGTACCTCTGGAAACACCATATATTTT.

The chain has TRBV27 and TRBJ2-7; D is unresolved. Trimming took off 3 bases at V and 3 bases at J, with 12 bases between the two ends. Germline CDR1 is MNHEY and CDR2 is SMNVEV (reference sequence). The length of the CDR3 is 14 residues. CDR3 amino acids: CASSLGPIFYEQYF. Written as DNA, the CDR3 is TGTGCCAGCAGTTTGGGTCCTATCTTCTACGAGCAGTACTTC.

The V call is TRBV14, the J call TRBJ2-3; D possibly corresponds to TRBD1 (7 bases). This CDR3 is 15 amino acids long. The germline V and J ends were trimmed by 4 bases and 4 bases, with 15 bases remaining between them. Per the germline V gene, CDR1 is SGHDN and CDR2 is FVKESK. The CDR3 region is CASSPPGGRADTQYF. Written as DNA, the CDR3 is TGTGCCAGCAGCCCCCCAGGGGGGCGGGCAGATACGCAGTATTTT.

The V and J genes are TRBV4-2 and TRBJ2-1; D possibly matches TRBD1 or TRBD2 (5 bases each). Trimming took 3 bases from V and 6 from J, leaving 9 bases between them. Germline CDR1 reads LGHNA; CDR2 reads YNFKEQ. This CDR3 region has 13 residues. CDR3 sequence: CASSQGEANEQFF. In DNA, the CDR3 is TGTGCCAGCAGCCAGGGGGAAGCCAATGAGCAGTTCTTC.

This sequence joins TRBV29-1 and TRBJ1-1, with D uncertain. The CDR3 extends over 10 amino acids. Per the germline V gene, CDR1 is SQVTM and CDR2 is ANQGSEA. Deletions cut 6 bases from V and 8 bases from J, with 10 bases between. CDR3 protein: CSVTREEAFF. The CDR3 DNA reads TGCAGCGTAACCCGGGAAGAAGCTTTCTTT.

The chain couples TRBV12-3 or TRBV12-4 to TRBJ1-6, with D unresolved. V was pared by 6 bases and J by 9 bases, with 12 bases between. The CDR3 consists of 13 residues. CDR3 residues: CASSSGIRSPLHF. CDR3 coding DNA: TGTGCCAGCAGCTCCGGAATCCGTTCACCCCTCCACTTT.

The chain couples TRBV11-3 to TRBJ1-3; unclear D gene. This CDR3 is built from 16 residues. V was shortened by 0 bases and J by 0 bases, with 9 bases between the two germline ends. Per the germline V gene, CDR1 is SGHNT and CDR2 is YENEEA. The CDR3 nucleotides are TGTGCCAGCAGCTTAGATAGTGGGATCTCTGGAAACACCATATATTTT. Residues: CASSLDSGISGNTIYF.

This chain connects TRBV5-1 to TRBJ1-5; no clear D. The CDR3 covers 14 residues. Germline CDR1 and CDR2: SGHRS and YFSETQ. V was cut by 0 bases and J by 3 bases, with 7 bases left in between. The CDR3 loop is CASSLDGVNQPQHF. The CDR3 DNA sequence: TGCGCCAGCAGCTTGGACGGGGTCAATCAGCCCCAGCATTTT.